This T cell receptor beta chain was recorded in a study of T cell changes during pregnancy in multiple sclerosis. Sequenced by immunoSEQ multiplex PCR; TCRdb stores in-frame clones only, minus some. The profile shows tens of thousands of clones, more than 85% of them singletons. This CDR3 region has 14 residues. With 2 bases removed from V and 8 bases from J, the gap between germline ends came to 15 bases. The V gene's germline CDR1 is MNHNS and CDR2 SASEGT. The source was CD4+ T cells from peripheral blood mononuclear cells, collected after pregnancy. This chain joins TRBV6-1 and TRBJ1-2, with D maybe TRBD1 (6 bases). The receptor was isolated from a female donor in good health, enrolled as a control in a pregnancy study. The chain's CDR3 is CASSESRRGGGYTF. CDR3 DNA sequence: TGTGCCAGCAGTGAATCAAGGCGGGGGGGCGGCTACACCTTC.